Only one count was recorded for the clone carrying this T cell receptor beta chain. Its matching antigen is unknown. An end of the junction does not agree with germline; a read error may underlie this. This specimen comes from a study of cytomegalovirus exposure and HLA in healthy donors. The study's findings and limits: Later on, an analysis found that several of the most significant clusters appeared to be linked to common viral pathogens, which included parvovirus B19.

The PCR used 60 Vbeta and 13 Jbeta primers. Generated by immunoSEQ multiplex PCR, the TCRdb table keeps only in-frame clones and is missing some. This sample has tens of thousands of clones; roughly three quarters occur once, and the top ten carry 7% to 10%. Germline CDR1 and CDR2: SGHTA and FQGNSA. The CDR3 is 14 residues long. The sequence came from a woman in her 30s in good health and CMV-seropositive. The sample taken for sequencing was PBMCs. The chain couples TRBV7-2 to TRBJ1-1; TRBD1 agrees at 7 bases. The CDR3 region is CAGSFYRGGTEAFF. As DNA, the CDR3 is TGTGCCGGCAGCTTCTACAGGGGAGGCACTGAAGCTTTCTTT. The full variable domain, rest sourced from reference TRBV7-2 and TRBJ1-1, is GAGVSQSPSNKVTEKGKDVELRCDPISGHTALYWYRQSLGQGLEFLIYFQGNSAPDKSGLPSDRFSAERTGGSVSTLTIQRTQQEDSAVYLCAGSFYRGGTEAFFGQGTRLTVV.